The T cell receptor beta chain described here comes from a study of post-analysis software for immune sequencing data. The overall study: The study covered relapsing-remitting, secondary progressive and progressive-relapsing courses of multiple sclerosis.

TCR beta cDNA libraries included unique molecular identifiers. Each batch of roughly 1 to 11 million T cells produced roughly 0.5 million cDNA molecules. TCRdb ran MiXCR on the PCR reads and lists one entry per CDR3 protein. The table has about 200,000 distinct CDR3 sequences, around 29% seen once. Whole-study findings and limits: Roughly 5 TRBV segments were significantly more frequent in patients than in controls. TRBV5-6, TRBV5-1 and TRBV20-1 were among these segments. People with multiple sclerosis had a significantly lower normalized Chao1 diversity than controls did. Clustering by F measure revealed strong co-clustering among samples prepared together in one batch.

The sample holds a few counts of this clonotype. Antigen unknown. Germline V gene lookup returns CDR1 ENHRY and CDR2 SYGVKD. This CDR3 has 12 amino acids. The V end was cut by 1 base, the J end by 8 bases, with 8 bases between. Source material: blood. This chain links TRBV10-3 with TRBJ1-1, with D unclear. This TCR came from a girl under 18 with multiple sclerosis. The CDR3 loop is CAISEWDGEAFF. DNA of the CDR3: TGTGCCATCAGTGAGTGGGATGGCGAAGCTTTCTTT.